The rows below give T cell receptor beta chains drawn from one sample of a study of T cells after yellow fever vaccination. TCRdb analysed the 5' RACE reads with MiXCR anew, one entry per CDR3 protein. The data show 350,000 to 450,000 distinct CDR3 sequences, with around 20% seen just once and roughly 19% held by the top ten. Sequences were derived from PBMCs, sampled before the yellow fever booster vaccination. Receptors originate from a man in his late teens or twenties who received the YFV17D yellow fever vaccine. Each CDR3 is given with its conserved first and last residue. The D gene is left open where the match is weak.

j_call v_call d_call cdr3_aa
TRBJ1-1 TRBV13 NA CASSRLGVEIGFF
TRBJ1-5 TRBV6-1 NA CASSEDLRETF
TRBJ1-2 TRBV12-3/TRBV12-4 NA CASRMTGQNYGYTF
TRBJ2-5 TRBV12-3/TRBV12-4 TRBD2 CASSRGLGARETQYF
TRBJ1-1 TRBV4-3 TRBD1 CASSLDRGLNTEAFF
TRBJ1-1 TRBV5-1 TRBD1 CASSLEGADTEAFF
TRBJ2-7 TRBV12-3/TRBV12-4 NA CASSFSGYEQYF
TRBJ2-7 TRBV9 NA CASSVGLAEPYEQYF
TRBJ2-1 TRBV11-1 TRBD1 CASSLAPGQGNEQFF
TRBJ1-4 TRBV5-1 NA CASSLQGGGEKLFF
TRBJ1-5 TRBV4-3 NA CASSQDGAGSNQPQHF